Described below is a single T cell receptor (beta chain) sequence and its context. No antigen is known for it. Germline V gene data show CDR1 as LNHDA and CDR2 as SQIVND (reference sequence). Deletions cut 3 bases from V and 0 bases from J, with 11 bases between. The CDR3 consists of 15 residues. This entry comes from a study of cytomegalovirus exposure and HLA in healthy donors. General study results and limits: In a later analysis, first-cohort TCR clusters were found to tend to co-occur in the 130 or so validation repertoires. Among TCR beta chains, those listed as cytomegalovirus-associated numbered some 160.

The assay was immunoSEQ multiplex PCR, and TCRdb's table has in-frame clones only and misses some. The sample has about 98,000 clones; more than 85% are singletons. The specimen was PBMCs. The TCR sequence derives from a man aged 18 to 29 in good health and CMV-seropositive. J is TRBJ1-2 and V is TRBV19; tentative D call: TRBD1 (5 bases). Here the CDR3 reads CASSMTALANYGYTF. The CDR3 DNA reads TGTGCCAGTAGTATGACAGCTCTAGCTAACTATGGCTACACCTTC. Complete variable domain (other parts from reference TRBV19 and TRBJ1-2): DGGITQSPKYLFRKEGQNVTLSCEQNLNHDAMYWYRQDPGQGLRLIYYSQIVNDFQKGDIAEGYSVSREKKESFPLTVTSAQKNPTAFYLCASSMTALANYGYTFGSGTRLTVV.